Included here is one T cell receptor (beta chain) sequence, with context. Antigen: not known. This entry is derived from a study of cytomegalovirus exposure and HLA in healthy donors. 60 Vbeta and 13 Jbeta primers were used in PCR. Method: immunoSEQ multiplex PCR; TCRdb's copy keeps in-frame clones and lacks some. The table records 150,000 to 200,000 clones, 55% to 65% of them present only once. Notes on the study in general: As a later analysis revealed, most CMV-associated TCR beta chains appeared HLA-restricted.

Trimming took 5 bases from V and 4 from J; bases not matched to a gene: 19. This CDR3 contains 19 residues. This chain links TRBV5-3 with TRBJ2-2, with 8 bases aligning to TRBD2. TRBV5-3 falls under the ORF class, with uncertain function. Sequenced sample: PBMCs. The receptor was derived from a man aged 35 to 55 in good health and CMV-seronegative. The CDR3 nucleotides read TGTGCCAGAAGAGCGGACCGATTGGCTAGCGGGTACTCCACCGGGGAGCTGTTTTTT. Residues: CARRADRLASGYSTGELFF.